These 23 T cell receptor beta chains were sequenced from one sample in a study of T cell changes during pregnancy in multiple sclerosis. Libraries were prepared by immunoSEQ multiplex PCR; TCRdb keeps only in-frame clonotypes and omits some of them. The table lists approximately 28,000 clones, over 75% of them singletons, with 5% to 7.5% in the top ten. The specimen comprised CD8+ T cells from peripheral blood mononuclear cells, sampled in the second trimester of pregnancy. The receptors were gathered from a female donor with multiple sclerosis, enrolled in a pregnancy study.

The V call is TRBV4-1, the J call TRBJ2-7; D is ambiguous. Between the trimmed V and J ends, which lost 5 bases and 1 base, there was a span of 18 bases. Germline lookup yields CDR1 MGHRA and CDR2 YSYEKL. The CDR3 sequence is 16 residues long. The CDR3 DNA follows: TGCGCCAGCAGCTCACGTCATGGGCCCTCATCCTACGAGCAGTACTTC. This sequence encodes CASSSRHGPSSYEQYF.

V is TRBV4-2 and J is TRBJ1-3, with 9 positions matching TRBD1. Germline V gene data show CDR1 as LGHNA and CDR2 as YNFKEQ. V trimming: 4 bases; J trimming: 7 bases; junction bases outside the gene matches: 5. The CDR3 length is 14 residues. CDR3 region: CASSPRTGENTIYF. In nucleotides, the CDR3 is TGTGCCAGCAGCCCTCGGACAGGGGAGAACACCATATATTTT.

The chain carries TRBV6-1 and TRBJ2-7; 9 bases match TRBD1. The germline V gene encodes CDR1 MNHNS and CDR2 SASEGT. The junction had 8 bases not matched to a gene; V was cut back by 6 bases and J by 5 bases. The CDR3 has 14 residues. The CDR3 sequence: CASSPPRDRDEQYF. Here the CDR3 DNA reads TGTGCCAGCAGCCCGCCACGGGACAGGGACGAGCAGTACTTC.

V usage is TRBV25-1 and J usage is TRBJ2-3; weak D call: TRBD1 (6 bases). Trimming left V 2 bases short and J 4 bases short, with 10 bases between. Germline-derived CDR1 and CDR2 are MGHDK and SYGVNS. This CDR3 spans 14 amino acids. The CDR3 DNA reads as TGTGCCAGCAGTGAACGTTACAGGGCAGATACGCAGTATTTT. Translated, it gives CASSERYRADTQYF.

This chain connects TRBV28 to TRBJ2-7; TRBD2 matches at 13 bases. Germline V lookup: CDR1 MDHEN, CDR2 SYDVKM. The CDR3 length is 18 residues. V gave up 7 bases and J gave up 0 bases; unmatched junction bases: 12. CDR3 DNA sequence: TGTGCCAGCACCCATTCGACTAGCGGGAGGACCACCTCCTACGAGCAGTACTTC. Protein sequence: CASTHSTSGRTTSYEQYF.

The rearrangement uses TRBV6-1 and TRBJ2-2; D gene uncertain. V lost 3 bases, J lost 4 bases, and 3 bases lay in between. Germline V lookup: CDR1 MNHNS, CDR2 SASEGT. The CDR3 is 12 residues long. The DNA for the CDR3 is TGTGCCAGCAGTGACCGCACCGGGGAGCTGTTTTTT. It specifies CASSDRTGELFF.

This clone has only one observation. The chain joins TRBV2 to TRBJ2-1, with TRBD2 as a possible D gene (6 bases). The CDR3 has 15 amino acids. Trimming took 3 bases from V and 8 from J, leaving 17 bases between them. In germline, CDR1 is SNHLY, CDR2 FYNNEI. In nucleotides, the CDR3 is TGTGCCAGCAGTGATCCAGTGGGGACGGGGGATGAGCAGTTCTTC. Residues: CASSDPVGTGDEQFF.

The chain combines TRBV4-2 with TRBJ2-7; 9 nucleotides line up with TRBD2. The V gene end was trimmed by 0 bases and the J gene end by 2 bases; junction bases not matched to a gene: 5. CDR1 is LGHNA and CDR2 is YNFKEQ in the germline V gene. The CDR3 covers 16 residues. In nucleotides, the CDR3 is TGTGCCAGCAGCCAAGAACCTAGCGGGAAGACCTACGAGCAGTACTTC. It translates to CASSQEPSGKTYEQYF.

The V call is TRBV5-4, the J call TRBJ2-3; 8 bases map to TRBD2. Per the germline V gene, CDR1 is SGHNT and CDR2 is YYREEE (reference sequence). V gave up 4 bases and J gave up 2 bases; unmatched junction bases: 12. The CDR3 runs 17 residues. This chain's CDR3 is CASSLPGGREATDTQYF. The CDR3 region has the DNA TGTGCCAGCAGCCTCCCTGGGGGGCGGGAGGCCACAGATACGCAGTATTTT.

This clone was seen just once. This sequence joins TRBV7-9 and TRBJ1-1; D gene uncertain. Germline V gives CDR1 SEHNR, CDR2 FQNEAQ (reference sequence). The CDR3 is 12 amino acids. The V end lost 5 bases, the J end lost 0 bases, and 4 bases lay between the germline ends. CDR3 sequence: CASSPLNTEAFF. The CDR3 DNA sequence: TGTGCCAGCAGCCCTCTGAACACTGAAGCTTTCTTT.

This clone was seen a single time. The chain recombines TRBV6-5 with TRBJ1-2; 7 bases map to TRBD1. The germline V gene has CDR1 MNHEY and CDR2 SVGAGI. The CDR3 has 14 amino acids. With 2 bases clipped from V and 4 bases from J, the junction kept 4 bases outside the gene matches. For the CDR3, the DNA is TGTGCCAGCAGTTACGGACAGGCGAGCTATGGCTACACCTTC. It specifies CASSYGQASYGYTF.

This sequence joins TRBV7-9 and TRBJ2-2; no definite D call. Looked up from germline, CDR1 is SEHNR and CDR2 is FQNEAQ (reference sequence). The CDR3 totals 18 residues. The ends were cut back, 3 bases at V and 4 bases at J, with 21 bases in the middle. CDR3 in DNA: TGTGCCAGCAGCTTCGTTGATAGCACCGAAAGTGTCACCGGGGAGCTGTTTTTT. It specifies CASSFVDSTESVTGELFF.

The chain has TRBV28 and TRBJ2-2; D remains unclear. Germline lookup yields CDR1 MDHEN and CDR2 SYDVKM. The CDR3 has 16 residues. Trimming removed 9 bases at V and 7 bases at J, with 24 bases between. The chain's CDR3 is CASRRKETRVFGELFF. The CDR3 DNA is TGTGCCAGTCGACGGAAAGAGACAAGAGTCTTCGGGGAGCTGTTTTTT.

The rearrangement links TRBV28 to TRBJ2-3, with a possible D match to TRBD2 (6 bases). Germline V gene data show CDR1 as MDHEN and CDR2 as SYDVKM. The CDR3 is 14 amino acids. With 3 bases removed from V and 6 bases from J, the gap between germline ends came to 13 bases. CDR3 bases: TGTGCCAGCAGTTTCGGGACTGCCACGGATACGCAGTATTTT. This codes for CASSFGTATDTQYF. The full variable domain, completed using reference TRBV28 and TRBJ2-3, is DVKVTQSSRYLVKRTGEKVFLECVQDMDHENMFWYRQDPGLGLRLIYFSYDVKMKEKGDIPEGYSVSREKKERFSLILESASTNQTSMYLCASSFGTATDTQYFGPGTRLTVL.

The chain has TRBV28 and TRBJ2-1; 13 bases line up with TRBD2. The germline V gene has CDR1 MDHEN and CDR2 SYDVKM. Trimming cost V 6 bases and J 8 bases; bases outside gene matches: 19. This CDR3 is built from 19 residues. The CDR3 DNA is TGTGCCAGCAGGGAACTCGGGACTAGCGGGATTGGGATGTTGGATGAGCAGTTCTTC. Translating it yields CASRELGTSGIGMLDEQFF.

V gene TRBV28 combines with J gene TRBJ1-5; a weak D match, TRBD1 (5 bases). Deletions cut 3 bases from V and 2 bases from J, with 8 bases between. The germline V gene has CDR1 MDHEN and CDR2 SYDVKM. The CDR3 is 14 amino acids. As DNA, the CDR3 is TGTGCCAGCAGTTTCTTAGGGGGCAATCAGCCCCAGCATTTT. Amino acid sequence: CASSFLGGNQPQHF. The full variable domain, in which reference TRBV28 and TRBJ1-5 provide the parts outside the CDR3, is DVKVTQSSRYLVKRTGEKVFLECVQDMDHENMFWYRQDPGLGLRLIYFSYDVKMKEKGDIPEGYSVSREKKERFSLILESASTNQTSMYLCASSFLGGNQPQHFGDGTRLSIL.

The gene calls are TRBV4-1 and TRBJ2-2; 7 nucleotides align to TRBD2. This CDR3 region has 16 residues. CDR1 and CDR2 from the germline V gene are MGHRA and YSYEKL. J was trimmed by 0 bases and V by 1 base; bases with no gene match: 2. As DNA, the CDR3 is TGCGCCAGCAGCCAAGGACTAGCAGCGAACACCGGGGAGCTGTTTTTT. Protein sequence: CASSQGLAANTGELFF.

V usage is TRBV7-9 and J usage is TRBJ2-1; 11 positions agree with TRBD2. CDR1 and CDR2 (germline): SEHNR, FQNEAQ (reference sequence). The junction had 11 bases not matched to a gene; V was cut back by 5 bases and J by 8 bases. CDR3 length: 16 residues. CDR3 region: CASSGAGLADPDEQFF. The CDR3 DNA sequence: TGTGCCAGCAGCGGAGCGGGACTAGCGGACCCCGATGAGCAGTTCTTC.

This chain connects TRBV7-9 to TRBJ2-5; 9 nucleotides align to TRBD1. The germline V gene encodes CDR1 SEHNR and CDR2 FQNEAQ (reference sequence). The J segment lost 4 bases and the V segment lost 3 bases, leaving 9 bases of the junction unmatched. The CDR3 is 16 amino acids. CDR3 DNA sequence: TGTGCCAGCAGCTTCAGGCCACAGGGGGCAACAGAGACCCAGTACTTC. Protein: CASSFRPQGATETQYF.

The chain carries TRBV11-2 and TRBJ2-2; D perhaps matches TRBD1 (6 bases). Per the germline V gene, CDR1 is SGHAT and CDR2 is FQNNGV. CDR3 size: 17 residues. Trimming took off 1 base at V and 7 bases at J, with 19 bases between the two ends. The CDR3 protein is CASSLVWVDSTFGELFF. The CDR3 coding sequence is TGTGCCAGCAGCTTAGTGTGGGTGGACAGTACTTTCGGGGAGCTGTTTTTT.

The chain employs TRBV7-9 and TRBJ2-5; perhaps TRBD2 as D (6 bases). The CDR3 length is 10 residues. The ends were cut back, 5 bases at V and 9 bases at J, with 7 bases in the middle. CDR1 SEHNR and CDR2 FQNEAQ come from the germline V gene (reference sequence). Here the CDR3 DNA reads TGTGCCAGCAGCCCGGGGGCCCAGTACTTC. Translated: CASSPGAQYF.

This chain links TRBV7-9 with TRBJ2-2; 7 nucleotides match TRBD1. V shed 7 bases, J shed 3 bases, and the junction held 8 bases outside the gene matches. This CDR3 has 15 amino acids. Germline CDR1 SEHNR, CDR2 FQNEAQ (reference sequence). The CDR3 loop is CASTQAQGDTGELFF. The CDR3 bases are TGTGCCAGCACCCAAGCTCAGGGGGACACCGGGGAGCTGTTTTTT. Drawing the rest from reference TRBV7-9 and TRBJ2-2, the complete variable domain is DTGVSQNPRHKITKRGQNVTFRCDPISEHNRLYWYRQTLGQGPEFLTYFQNEAQLEKSRLLSDRFSAERPKGSFSTLEIQRTEQGDSAMYLCASTQAQGDTGELFFGEGSRLTVL.

This clone rates as medium-sized. The chain has TRBV30 and TRBJ1-2; D is possibly TRBD1 (5 bases). Trimming left V 2 bases short and J 7 bases short, with 14 bases between. Germline CDR1 GTSNPN, CDR2 SVGIG (reference sequence). CDR3 size: 13 residues. The CDR3, as DNA: TGTGCCTGGAGTCCTGGCTCAGGGATTGGCTACACCTTC. It is translated as CAWSPGSGIGYTF.